This TCR beta chain was sequenced in a study of cytomegalovirus exposure and HLA in healthy donors (dated by TCRdb to 2015 to 2018). Context from the whole study: According to an earlier analysis of a few hundred of the donors, about 179 million T cells yielded some 120 million unique TCR beta sequences and approximately 280 Gb of sequence data. Of the roughly 400 genotyped donors, approximately 83% fell in the genetic ancestry cluster associated with self-reported Caucasian donors. To study patterns of TCR occurrence, a later analysis re-analyzed previously published TCR beta repertoires from 700 or so donors and added high-resolution HLA genotyping. The study aimed to test whether cataloging public T cell receptors could reveal signatures of past pathogen exposure. The T cell repertoires of 666 subjects were profiled by immunosequencing and related to cytomegalovirus serostatus. Roughly 5 DR-DQ haplotypes were treated as single units for association and clustering because of strong linkage in the cohort. Typing coverage varied by locus: roughly 629-630 donors for A, B, C, DRB1 and DQB1; roughly 500 for DQA1; 606 for DPA1; 450 to 480 for DPB1. HLA typing included class I and class II loci at four-digit resolution. Rather than drawing on any new phenotypic data, the later analysis identified candidate immune exposures from TCR beta sequences and the way those sequences occurred across donors. An early release that covered fewer than 750 HLA-typed donors contained around 300 gigabases of sequencing data and 75 million to 100 million unique TCR sequences. To decide whether each TCR beta V gene segment behaved as functional or pseudogenic, an earlier analysis of some 580 of the donors relied on high-throughput TCR beta sequencing. All discovery cohort repertoires had been generated using a single sequencing platform. Along with the roughly 670-subject first cohort, a separate validation cohort of approximately 110 different subjects was used. Donor age, sex, ethnicity and CMV serostatus were collected together with the repertoire data. Among around 400 genotyped donors of the cohort, an average of roughly 230,000 unique TCR beta nucleotide sequences was sequenced per donor, of which 15% to 20% were non-productive. In a later genetic analysis, genome-wide SNP genotypes for 398 of the 666 donors were used, and that subset was treated as a discovery cohort. To predict cytomegalovirus infection status, the study brought together high-throughput TCR immunosequencing, statistical association of individual TCRs with disease status, and machine learning. Results and caveats for the whole study, not just this receptor: Strong co-occurrence of HLA alleles, especially DR and DQ, made assigning TCR associations to individual alleles difficult. In a later analysis, several top co-occurrence clusters were reported to appear linked to parvovirus B19, influenza, CMV and Epstein-Barr virus. Correlated functional status among segregating V segments might be attributable to linkage disequilibrium, but an unknown experimental factor could not be ruled out. In a later analysis, TCR association rates were found to vary across HLA loci, with the most associated TCRs seen for DRB1 alleles and the fewest for HLA-C alleles. Presence/absence analyses assumed roughly uniform sequencing depth across donors, an assumption that may not hold. According to a later genetic analysis, donors in an Asian-associated ancestry cluster had fewer N-insertions in productive TCRs than the approximately 650-donor mean. A later analysis found that most CMV-associated TCR beta chains appeared HLA-restricted, with HLA associations seemingly driven largely by CMV exposure. A total of roughly 160 TCR beta chains were listed by the study as associated with cytomegalovirus. A group of highly shared sequence variants was considered likely to be a technical artifact of the sequencing pipeline. In vitro tests confirmed that a few of the cytomegalovirus-associated TCR beta chains recognize cytomegalovirus antigens. Most TCR sequences were seen in very few donors, while some public TCRs were found in many individuals. The only immune exposure information available for the cohort was CMV serostatus. Because counts were too low, 15 to 20 rarely observed V segments, including chromosome 9 orphons, were excluded from the earlier analysis of some 590 of the donors. In this cohort, only TCR beta chains were sequenced, and detectable features were limited by the absence of alpha or paired-chain data. Because some donors lacked HLA typing at each locus, the association tests relied only on the typed subset. The 87-base-pair reads could not distinguish some IMGT-functional V segments, including TRBV6-2 and TRBV6-3, so those segments were excluded. The classifier was reported to diagnose cytomegalovirus status with high specificity and sensitivity in both the original cohort and the validation cohort. A further reported finding was that TCR beta sequences accurately predicted the HLA-A and HLA-B alleles for most subjects in the first cohort. According to the authors, the approach could potentially be generalized to other disease states and immunological phenotypes. Specific HLA alleles were associated with roughly 16,000 TCR beta sequences at a false discovery rate of 0.05 in a later analysis. A later analysis found that HLA-associated TCR beta chains were more clonally expanded and had lower generation probabilities than equally common non-associated chains. An association between a missense DCLRE1C variant and V-gene and J-gene trimming of TCR beta chains was found in a later genetic analysis and replicated in an independent cohort. Broadly in line with IMGT annotations, most TCR beta V segments showed up in productive rearrangements about 87% or about 30% of the time in an earlier analysis of 587 of the donors.

This clone was seen more than once but under ten times. The antigen this receptor binds is unknown. Base qualities are not recorded, but no much larger clone differs from it by a single base. Between the V and J ends, shortened by 1 base and 2 bases respectively, the junction contains 11 bases. Measured from the cysteine to the phenylalanine, the CDR3 is 15 residues long. CDR3 DNA only is kept here, 45 bases in frame from base 1. CDR1 and CDR2 (SEHNR, FQNEAQ) derive from the germline V gene (reference sequence). The library was produced with the immunoSEQ multiplex PCR assay. The multiplex PCR relied on a mix of 60 forward primers for TCR Vbeta segments and 13 reverse primers for TCR Jbeta segments. The CDR3 region of rearranged TCR beta genes was amplified from genomic DNA by a multiplex PCR assay. The Illumina HiSeq System was used to sequence the amplified TCR beta libraries as 87-base-pair reads. From the authors' description of their analysis: In a later analysis, tens of millions of unique TCR beta chains were counted across the roughly 610 repertoires, and roughly 10 million of these chains were shared by at least two donors. A nearest-neighbor algorithm error-corrected the raw reads and collapsed the reads into unique sequences, merging closely related sequences to remove PCR and sequencing errors. Alignment of CDR3 sequences to IMGT reference sequences was used to assign V, D and J gene segments. For a sequence to be retained, a match of at least six nucleotides to both a V gene segment and a J gene segment was required. Rearrangements were called productive when the CDR3 lacked stop codons and stayed in frame with V and J; all others were non-productive. Following IMGT convention, CDR3 was defined as the stretch from the second conserved V-encoded cysteine up to the conserved J-encoded phenylalanine. Sequences without an unambiguous match to a single V gene segment were excluded from the earlier analysis of a few hundred of the donors. An earlier analysis of almost 600 of the donors classified V segments as functional when productive rearrangements were above 56.7% and as segregating when the standard deviation between donors was above 5%. A statistical classification framework was built to diagnose cytomegalovirus status from the catalog of TCR beta chain sequences. V and J gene assignment, in a later analysis, came from comparing TCR nucleotide sequences with IMGT/GENE-DB human TR gene sequences. The TCRdist pipeline was used in a later analysis to assign CDR3 sequences and most-parsimonious VDJ recombination scenarios. In a later analysis, each TCR beta chain was defined by its CDR3 amino acid sequence together with its V-gene family, and reads without a unique V-gene family were excluded. In a later analysis, fewer than 600 highly shared, low-generation-probability nucleotide sequences were removed to address suspected cross-contamination and a sequencing artifact. In a later analysis, a clonal expansion index for each public chain was calculated from normalized within-repertoire ranks of inferred template counts. In a later analysis, generation probabilities were computed using a VDJ recombination model fitted to out-of-frame rearrangements, and the results were checked against IGoR. A later analysis scored TCR-TCR, TCR-HLA and TCR-CMV co-occurrence with hypergeometric tests, applying a repertoire-size bias correction to TCR pairs. To estimate false discovery rates, a later analysis permuted the HLA or CMV assignments 20 times. In a later analysis, co-occurring TCRs were grouped with DBSCAN, and TCRdist sequence similarity was added when clustering was performed within HLA-allele-positive subsets. Co-occurrence clustering excluded repertoires with fewer than 30,000 or more than 120,000 public chains, plus five with anomalous nucleotide sharing. What TCRdb holds here is the immuneACCESS table cut down to in-frame rearrangements. Part of the clones is not present; checked against another copy, under half of the missing clones reflect an unresolved V gene, and the others are unexplained. V, J and clone size are those of that table, while D and trimming were read from the DNA. This sample lists 45,000 to 65,000 clones; 65% to 85% were detected once. The top ten clonotypes cover around 1.5% of the sample.

The cohort was made up of approximately 700 healthy bone marrow donors. Cohort members were all nominally healthy when sampled, although unrecorded immune exposures were likely present. The donor tested CMV seronegative, placing the donor among the 350 or so seronegative members of the cohort. A peripheral blood sample was provided by each donor, and peripheral blood mononuclear cells were used for TCR beta sequencing. The Qiagen DNeasy Blood Extraction Kit was used to extract genomic DNA from the blood cell samples. This TCR came from a man under 40 in good health and CMV-seronegative. Here the chain combines TRBV7-9 and TRBJ1-2; the D segment cannot be called with confidence. Specimen: PBMCs. The DNA sequence reads TGTGCCAGCAGCTTAGGTATTGCGGGGAACTATGGCTACACCTTC. This codes for CASSLGIAGNYGYTF.